This T cell receptor (beta chain) was identified in a study of blood T cells in healthy people across ages. This clonotype came up a few times. A J-beta primer mix and a sample-barcoded 5' primer were used in a second PCR of roughly 6 to 11 cycles. MiXCR was run by TCRdb on the 5' RACE reads, yielding one entry per CDR3 protein. The sample has hundreds of thousands of distinct CDR3 sequences; more than 45% are singletons. Germline-derived CDR1 and CDR2 are SGHTA and FQGTGA. Between the trimmed V and J ends, which lost 3 bases and 0 bases, there was a span of 15 bases. This CDR3 has 18 amino acids. This chain connects TRBV7-3 to TRBJ2-6; D uncertain. Specimen: blood. The TCR sequence derives from a man aged 25-45 years in good health. CDR3: CASSLGSLVTSGANVLTF. Here the CDR3 DNA reads TGTGCCAGCAGCTTGGGAAGTTTAGTGACCTCTGGGGCCAACGTCCTGACTTTC.